The next 23 T cell receptor beta chains were all read from a single sample in a study of blood T cell repertoires in COVID-19. Repertoires were generated with immunoSEQ multiplex PCR, while TCRdb's copy carries only in-frame clones and drops some. The table includes approximately 290,000 clones, under 85% detected once. The specimen sequenced was peripheral blood. The source of these receptors is a human donor with COVID-19, enrolled during active disease. The donor label of this sample is uncertain.

This chain connects TRBV5-6 to TRBJ1-4; 8 bases align to TRBD1. CDR1 and CDR2 (germline): SGHDT, YYEEEE. V gave up 3 bases and J gave up 3 bases; unmatched junction bases: 4. The CDR3 runs to 15 residues. The CDR3 coding sequence is TGTGCCAGCAGCTGGGGGACAGGAGCTAATGAAAAACTGTTTTTT. This sequence encodes CASSWGTGANEKLFF.

The J gene is TRBJ2-5, the V gene TRBV30; D could derive from TRBD1 or TRBD2 (6 bases each). Germline V CDR1 and CDR2: GTSNPN, SVGIG (reference sequence). The CDR3 length is 12 residues. Trimming took off 5 bases at V and 5 bases at J, with 12 bases between the two ends. The CDR3 DNA is TGTGCCTGGGGACAGCGGGCCGAGACCCAGTACTTC. As protein: CAWGQRAETQYF.

This chain connects TRBV5-1 to TRBJ2-6; D is unclear. Germline V gives CDR1 SGHRS, CDR2 YFSETQ. The CDR3 extends over 14 amino acids. Trimming pared 5 bases from V and 2 bases from J, leaving 8 bases between. CDR3 residues: CASRFSPGANVLTF. CDR3 DNA sequence: TGCGCCAGCAGGTTCTCCCCTGGGGCCAACGTCCTGACTTTC.

The chain joins TRBV28 to TRBJ1-2, with 7 nucleotides matching TRBD1. This CDR3 contains 15 residues. Germline assignment: CDR1 MDHEN and CDR2 SYDVKM. V dropped 5 bases and J dropped 5; count of bases not matched to a gene: 11. The DNA for the CDR3 is TGTGCCAGCAGTAAGAGGACAGGTGCGATATATGGCTACACCTTC. Residues: CASSKRTGAIYGYTF.

This clone was detected only a few times. The chain is built from TRBV2 and TRBJ2-5, with 7 bases fitting TRBD2. This CDR3 contains 14 residues. Germline CDR1 and CDR2: SNHLY and FYNNEI. After removal of 10 bases from V and 2 bases from J, the junction contained 10 bases not matched to a gene. The CDR3 nucleotides read TGTGCCACCTCGTCAGCGGGGTGGCAAGAGACCCAGTACTTC. Translated: CATSSAGWQETQYF.

The J gene is TRBJ1-6, the V gene TRBV5-5, with D maybe TRBD1 (6 bases). Trimming stripped 4 bases from V and 7 bases from J, with 18 bases between. The CDR3 runs 16 residues. Germline V lookup: CDR1 SGHKS, CDR2 YYEKEE (reference sequence). The CDR3 bases are TGTGCCAGCAGCCATAATACAGGGCTCGGGAATTCACCCCTCCACTTT. This sequence encodes CASSHNTGLGNSPLHF.

This chain joins TRBV6-5 and TRBJ1-3; 9 bases fit TRBD1. V was clipped by 5 bases and J by 10 bases; unmatched bases: 9. The CDR3 is 14 residues long. Germline V gene lookup returns CDR1 MNHEY and CDR2 SVGAGI. Here the CDR3 reads CASSRGTGPGTIYF. CDR3 nucleotides: TGTGCCAGCAGTCGAGGGACAGGGCCGGGGACCATATATTTT.

A remark on this clone: The sample holds other DNA sequences that translate to the same CDR3. The genes are TRBV30 and TRBJ1-1; TRBD1 is a possible D gene (6 bases). Between the trimmed V and J ends, which lost 3 bases and 1 base, there was a span of 6 bases. CDR1 is GTSNPN, CDR2 SVGIG, per germline (reference sequence). The CDR3 loop spans 12 amino acids. The CDR3 loop is CAWRQGNTEAFF. The CDR3 DNA reads TGTGCCTGGAGACAGGGGAACACTGAAGCTTTCTTT.

In its sample, this clone was seen once. This chain links TRBV29-1 with TRBJ2-2; D perhaps matches TRBD1 (6 bases). The CDR3 loop spans 14 amino acids. Trimming took off 4 bases at V and 1 base at J, with 10 bases between the two ends. In germline, CDR1 is SQVTM, CDR2 ANQGSEA. The chain's CDR3 is CSVVGTLNTGELFF. In DNA form, the CDR3 reads TGCAGCGTTGTAGGGACATTGAACACCGGGGAGCTGTTTTTT.

The gene calls are TRBV28 and TRBJ2-1, with D maybe TRBD2 (5 bases). The ends were cut back, 9 bases at V and 0 bases at J, with 12 bases in the middle. CDR1 is MDHEN and CDR2 is SYDVKM in the germline V gene. This CDR3 spans 14 amino acids. The CDR3 region is CASTIANSYNEQFF. In DNA form, the CDR3 reads TGTGCCAGTACGATAGCGAACTCCTACAATGAGCAGTTCTTC.

CDR3 sequence reads: CASTRDRALEQYF. The CDR3 DNA reads as TGTGCCAGCACCCGGGACAGGGCCCTCGAGCAGTACTTC. The chain couples TRBV2 to TRBJ2-7; the match to TRBD1 covers 9 bases. The CDR3 length is 13 residues. Germline lookup yields CDR1 SNHLY and CDR2 FYNNEI. The trim removed 7 bases at V and 6 bases at J, leaving 7 bases unmatched.

The chain combines TRBV7-9 with TRBJ1-1; D unresolved. This CDR3 region has 15 residues. Trimming cost V 2 bases and J 1 base, with 11 bases left between them. Germline V gene sequence: CDR1 SEHNR, CDR2 FQNEAQ (reference sequence). In DNA form, the CDR3 reads TGTGCCAGCAGCTTAATAAGAGGGTGGAACACTGAAGCTTTCTTT. Amino acids: CASSLIRGWNTEAFF. Full variable domain (rest looked up from reference TRBV7-9 and TRBJ1-1): DTGVSQNPRHKITKRGQNVTFRCDPISEHNRLYWYRQTLGQGPEFLTYFQNEAQLEKSRLLSDRFSAERPKGSFSTLEIQRTEQGDSAMYLCASSLIRGWNTEAFFGQGTRLTVV.

This chain links TRBV6-5 with TRBJ1-5; 9 bases line up with TRBD1. The CDR3 has 14 residues. Germline loops: CDR1 MNHEY, CDR2 SVGAGI. Trimming cost V 6 bases and J 4 bases; bases outside gene matches: 4. The CDR3 here is CASRAGTGNQPQHF. The CDR3 DNA reads as TGTGCCAGCAGGGCCGGGACAGGGAATCAGCCCCAGCATTTT.

This clone was counted once. The chain carries TRBV5-1 and TRBJ2-2, with unresolved D. The V and J ends lost 0 bases and 7 bases respectively, with 7 bases between them. Germline lookup yields CDR1 SGHRS and CDR2 YFSETQ. The CDR3 length is 13 residues. The CDR3 DNA sequence: TGCGCCAGCAGCTTGGAGGCGGTCGGGGAGCTGTTTTTT. It is translated as CASSLEAVGELFF.

The rearrangement links TRBV10-1 to TRBJ1-3, with a possible D match to TRBD1 (5 bases). The ends were cut back, 5 bases at V and 1 base at J, with 9 bases in the middle. CDR1 is WNHNN and CDR2 is SYGVQD in the germline V gene (reference sequence). The CDR3 covers 14 residues. The CDR3 sequence is CASSSQVSGNTIYF. The CDR3 bases are TGCGCCAGCAGTTCACAGGTTTCTGGAAACACCATATATTTT.

The chain recombines TRBV7-8 with TRBJ1-1; no clear D. This CDR3 contains 14 residues. Trimming left V 1 base short and J 1 base short, with 7 bases between. The V gene's germline CDR1 is SGHVS and CDR2 FQNEAQ. CDR3 amino acids: CASSLGHSNTEAFF. In nucleotides, the CDR3 is TGTGCCAGCAGCTTAGGTCATTCGAACACTGAAGCTTTCTTT.

This clone has only a few counts. The chain employs TRBV7-3 and TRBJ2-3; 7 nucleotides match TRBD2. With V trimmed by 5 bases and J by 3 bases, 8 bases remained unmatched. The CDR3 is 15 residues long. Germline-derived CDR1 and CDR2 are SGHTA and FQGTGA. CDR3: CASSPEAGSTDTQYF. The CDR3 DNA follows: TGTGCCAGCAGCCCCGAAGCGGGGTCAACAGATACGCAGTATTTT.

V and J are TRBV27 and TRBJ1-2; 7 nucleotides align to TRBD1. Losses at the gene ends were 5 bases for V and 8 bases for J; bases not matched to a gene: 8. Germline V gene data show CDR1 as MNHEY and CDR2 as SMNVEV (reference sequence). The CDR3 contains 13 residues. For the CDR3, the DNA is TGTGCCAGCAGTCCCTGGACAGGTGGCGGCTACACCTTC. This gives the protein CASSPWTGGGYTF.

The rearrangement joins TRBV5-1 to TRBJ2-1; the D gene is possibly TRBD1 (7 bases). V was clipped by 0 bases and J by 4 bases, with 14 bases between them. The CDR3 loop spans 16 amino acids. CDR1 is SGHRS, CDR2 YFSETQ, per germline. CDR3 bases: TGCGCCAGCAGCTTGGTGGAGGGGGCGCGTTACAATGAGCAGTTCTTC. Protein: CASSLVEGARYNEQFF. The entire variable domain, with the rest obtained from reference TRBV5-1 and TRBJ2-1, is as follows: KAGVTQTPRYLIKTRGQQVTLSCSPISGHRSVSWYQQTPGQGLQFLFEYFSETQRNKGNFPGRFSGRQFSNSRSEMNVSTLELGDSALYLCASSLVEGARYNEQFFGPGTRLTVL.

This clone was picked up one time. The V gene is TRBV28, the J gene TRBJ2-5, with a possible D match to TRBD2 (5 bases). Per the germline V gene, CDR1 is MDHEN and CDR2 is SYDVKM. This CDR3 region has 15 residues. V dropped 7 bases and J dropped 5 bases, with 20 bases sitting between them. Here the CDR3 reads CASTRSPGESETQYF. The DNA for the CDR3 is TGTGCCAGCACCCGGTCCCCTGGGGAGTCGGAGACCCAGTACTTC.

The rearrangement joins TRBV7-2 to TRBJ1-1; 9 bases map to TRBD1. CDR1 is SGHTA and CDR2 is FQGNSA in the germline V gene. The trim removed 5 bases at V and 5 bases at J, leaving 9 bases unmatched. The CDR3 spans 15 residues. CDR3 protein: CASSPGTGRRTEAFF. In nucleotides, the CDR3 is TGTGCCAGCAGCCCGGGGACAGGGCGGAGGACTGAAGCTTTCTTT.

The rearrangement links TRBV5-5 to TRBJ2-5; 11 bases fit TRBD2. The CDR3 is 17 residues long. Trimming at V came to 0 bases and at J to 5 bases, leaving 9 bases not matched to a gene. Germline CDR1 is SGHKS and CDR2 is YYEKEE (reference sequence). The CDR3 is CASSLVISGRARETQYF. CDR3 DNA: TGTGCCAGCAGCTTGGTGATTAGCGGGAGGGCCCGGGAGACCCAGTACTTC.

This clone was recorded only once. V and J are TRBV3-1 (or the pseudogene TRBV3-2) and TRBJ2-3; the D gene is possibly TRBD2 (5 bases). This CDR3 comprises 15 residues. V was clipped by 1 base and J by 0 bases, with 8 bases between them. Germline CDR1 reads LGHDT; CDR2 reads YNNKEL (reference sequence). CDR3 nucleotide sequence: TGTGCCAGCAGCCAAGGACGGGATAGCACAGATACGCAGTATTTT. Translation gives CASSQGRDSTDTQYF.